The sequence of this T cell receptor (beta chain) was determined in a study of cytomegalovirus exposure and HLA in healthy donors. The CDR3 contains 17 residues. Per germline, CDR1 MNHEY and CDR2 SMNVEV (reference sequence). V gave up 5 bases and J gave up 2 bases, with 20 bases separating them. With respect to this clone: Its antigen is not identified.

Study-level points and caveats: Cytomegalovirus association was assigned to approximately 180 TCR beta chains.

Amplification used 60 Vbeta primers and 13 Jbeta primers. Sequencing was performed with immunoSEQ multiplex PCR; in TCRdb, only in-frame clones are kept and a portion is missing. The repertoire holds more than 90,000 clones, with about four fifths as singletons. Despite likely unrecorded immune exposures, the donors were nominally healthy at the time of sampling. This TCR was recovered from a human donor in good health. The sequencing sample was made of PBMCs. The V and J genes are TRBV27 and TRBJ2-3; possibly TRBD2 for D (6 bases). DNA of the CDR3: TGTGCCAGCAGTCCTACCCCCTCTAGCGCCCACACAGATACGCAGTATTTT. Residues: CASSPTPSSAHTDTQYF.